Following are 9 T cell receptor beta chains from one sample sequenced in a study of vaccination and CD4 T cells after COVID-19. Once obtained from cultured CD4+ T cells, the DNA was sequenced using the Oncomine TCR Beta short-read assay. TCRdb re-called the PCR reads with MiXCR, one entry per CDR3 protein. Among fewer than 30,000 distinct CDR3 sequences listed, about 50% were seen once. Stated treatment: roughly 11-day PBMC culture with coronavirus spike peptide pools or control peptides (ViraFEST assay). For these TCRs, the target antigens are not known. Specimen: CD4+ T cells from blood, cultured in vitro, collected before SARS-CoV-2 vaccination. The receptors come from a human donor who received a COVID-19 vaccine.

The V and J genes are TRBV7-2 and TRBJ1-1; 7 nucleotides align to TRBD1. CDR3 length: 14 residues. The trim removed 5 bases at V and 4 bases at J, leaving 7 bases unmatched. Per germline, CDR1 SGHTA and CDR2 FQGNSA. CDR3: CASSLRAGGTEAFF. CDR3 in DNA: TGTGCCAGCAGCCTTAGAGCAGGGGGCACTGAAGCTTTCTTT.

The gene calls are TRBV30 and TRBJ2-3; D perhaps matches TRBD1 (6 bases). Trimming removed 1 base from V and 1 base from J, with 15 bases in between. The CDR3 contains 16 residues. Germline CDR1 GTSNPN, CDR2 SVGIG (reference sequence). CDR3 sequence: CAWSANRVVGTDTQYF. In DNA form, the CDR3 reads TGTGCCTGGAGTGCAAACAGGGTTGTGGGCACAGATACGCAGTATTTT.

The J gene is TRBJ2-1, the V gene TRBV6-1, with 13 positions matching TRBD2. V lost 7 bases, J lost 8 bases, and 5 bases stayed unmatched. The CDR3 length is 14 residues. Germline V gene lookup returns CDR1 MNHNS and CDR2 SASEGT. The CDR3 is CASTGGLAGHEQFF. CDR3 DNA sequence: TGTGCCAGCACGGGGGGACTAGCGGGGCATGAGCAGTTCTTC.

This chain joins TRBV3-1 and TRBJ1-5, with D maybe TRBD1 (5 bases). Trimming shortened V by 1 base and J by 11 bases, and 18 bases separated the two germline ends. There are 15 residues in the CDR3. Per the germline V gene, CDR1 is LGHDT and CDR2 is YNNKEL (reference sequence). CDR3 protein: CASSQGGYSGVAQHF. The CDR3 nucleotides are TGTGCCAGCAGCCAAGGGGGCTATTCGGGGGTGGCCCAGCATTTT.

There are a few counts of this clonotype. The rearrangement joins TRBV10-1 to TRBJ1-1, with D uncertain. Trimming took off 6 bases at V and 1 base at J, with 12 bases between the two ends. CDR1 WNHNN and CDR2 SYGVQD come from the germline V gene (reference sequence). This CDR3 contains 14 residues. CDR3: CASSPAAGNTEAFF. DNA of the CDR3: TGCGCCAGCAGCCCGGCGGCGGGGAACACTGAAGCTTTCTTT.

This clonotype has just a few counts. The chain is built from TRBV10-1 and TRBJ2-3; D is uncertain. V lost 5 bases and J 0 bases, leaving 3 bases between the germline ends. The CDR3 has 12 amino acids. Germline CDR1 and CDR2: WNHNN and SYGVQD (reference sequence). The CDR3 here is CASSRSTDTQYF. CDR3 nucleotides: TGCGCCAGCAGTAGGAGCACAGATACGCAGTATTTT.

The genes are TRBV7-2 and TRBJ2-7; 10 bases map to TRBD2. Germline V gene data show CDR1 as SGHTA and CDR2 as FQGNSA. After removal of 5 bases from V and 3 bases from J, the junction contained 7 bases not matched to a gene. The CDR3 totals 15 residues. DNA for the CDR3: TGTGCCAGCAGCGTACTAGCGGGGATAGACTACGAGCAGTACTTC. This gives the protein CASSVLAGIDYEQYF.

This clonotype was picked up one time. The chain combines TRBV6-5 with TRBJ2-1, with a tentative D call TRBD1 (6 bases). V lost 2 bases, J lost 9 bases, and 8 bases lay in between. From germline, CDR1 is MNHEY and CDR2 SVGAGI. This CDR3 contains 12 residues. The CDR3 DNA reads TGTGCCAGCAGTTACGTGGGGGCTGAGCAGTTCTTC. It specifies CASSYVGAEQFF.

This chain uses TRBV2 with TRBJ1-6; tentative D call: TRBD1 (5 bases). This CDR3 spans 15 amino acids. V was cut by 6 bases and J by 8 bases, with 17 bases left in between. The germline V gene has CDR1 SNHLY and CDR2 FYNNEI. CDR3 residues: CASSPRQPQHSPLHF. CDR3 DNA: TGTGCCAGCAGCCCGAGACAGCCGCAACATTCACCCCTCCACTTT.